Below, one T cell receptor (beta chain) is given with its context. Its target is not known. This record belongs to a study of early stage breast cancer tumors. Study-level results: Most shared enriched TCRB sequences were commonly generated ones.

Some clones are missing from TCRdb's copy, which holds only in-frame ones; the method was immunoSEQ multiplex PCR. This table holds around 30,000 clones, roughly 80% found once. V was trimmed by 4 bases and J by 2 bases, leaving 19 bases between them. The CDR3 has 17 residues. Germline CDR1 reads SGDLS; CDR2 reads YYNGEE. The gene calls are TRBV9 and TRBJ1-3, with D possibly TRBD1 on 6 matching bases. The material sequenced was breast tumor tissue. The receptor was isolated from a person between 30 and 45 years old with breast cancer. The CDR3 DNA reads as TGTGCCAGCAGCCCCCAGGTAGAGTCAGGGGCTGGAAACACCATATATTTT. Its translation: CASSPQVESGAGNTIYF.